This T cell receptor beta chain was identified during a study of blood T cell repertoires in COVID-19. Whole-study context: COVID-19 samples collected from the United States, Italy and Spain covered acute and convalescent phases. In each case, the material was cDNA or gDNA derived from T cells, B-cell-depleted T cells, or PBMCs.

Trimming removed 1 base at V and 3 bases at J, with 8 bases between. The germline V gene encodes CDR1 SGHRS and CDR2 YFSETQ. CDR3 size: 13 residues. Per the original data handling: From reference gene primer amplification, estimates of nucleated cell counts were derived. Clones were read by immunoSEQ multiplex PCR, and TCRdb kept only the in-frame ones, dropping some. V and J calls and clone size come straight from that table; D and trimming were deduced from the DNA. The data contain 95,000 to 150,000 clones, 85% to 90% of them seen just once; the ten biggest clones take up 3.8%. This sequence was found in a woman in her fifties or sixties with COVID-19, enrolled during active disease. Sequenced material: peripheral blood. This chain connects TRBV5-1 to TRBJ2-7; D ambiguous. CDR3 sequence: CASSLPTLYEQYF. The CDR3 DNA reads TGCGCCAGCAGCTTGCCGACACTCTACGAGCAGTACTTC.